This TCR beta chain was sequenced for a study of blood T cell repertoires in COVID-19. Study as a whole: Samples came from the United States, Italy and Spain, spanning acute and convalescent COVID-19. From T cells, B-cell-depleted T cells, or PBMCs came the material, which was cDNA or gDNA.

CDR1 and CDR2 (germline): SGHTA, FQGNSA. The CDR3 is 13 amino acids. V lost 2 bases and J 7 bases, leaving 6 bases between the germline ends. Per the original data handling: Estimation of nucleated cell counts relied on the amplification of reference gene primers. Some clones are missing from TCRdb's copy, which holds only in-frame ones; the method was immunoSEQ multiplex PCR. The V and J calls and clone size come from that table; D and trimming were worked out from the DNA. The table lists about 85,000 clones, roughly 90% of them singletons, with about 4.3% in the top ten. The specimen was peripheral blood. The TCR originated in a woman of 80 years or more with active or convalescent COVID-19. V is TRBV7-2 and J is TRBJ1-6; D unclear. In DNA form, the CDR3 reads TGTGCCAGCAGCTTATCGGGGAATTCACCCCTCCACTTT. Translating it yields CASSLSGNSPLHF.